The 16 T cell receptor beta chains in this list originate from one sample, sequenced in a study of CD8+ T cells in alopecia areata. The authors extracted RNA and reverse transcribed it into cDNA as the sequencing template. Method: immunoSEQ multiplex PCR; TCRdb's copy keeps in-frame clones and lacks some. The table lists about 190,000 clones, 60% of them singletons. Treatment specified: oral pan-JAK inhibitor, 5-10 mg twice daily. The sequences come from CD4+ T cells sorted from blood, collected at week 4, from a patient treated with tofacitinib. These receptors came from a human donor with alopecia areata.

In its sample, this clone was seen a few times. The chain couples TRBV29-1 to TRBJ2-5, with TRBD1 as a possible D gene (6 bases). The CDR3 length is 15 residues. The V gene's germline CDR1 is SQVTM and CDR2 ANQGSEA. V lost 6 bases and J lost 1, with 18 bases in between. The CDR3 sequence is CSVQGGLLGQETQYF. CDR3 DNA sequence: TGCAGCGTCCAAGGGGGTCTGCTTGGCCAAGAGACCCAGTACTTC.

The chain combines TRBV29-1 with TRBJ2-1; the D is unclear. V was shortened by 0 bases and J by 7 bases, with 1 base between the two germline ends. CDR3 length: 10 amino acids. Germline CDR1 is SQVTM and CDR2 is ANQGSEA. The CDR3: CSVEENEQFF. The CDR3 bases are TGCAGCGTTGAAGAGAATGAGCAGTTCTTC.

The chain is built from TRBV7-9 and TRBJ1-2; D is unresolved. CDR1 and CDR2 from the germline V gene are SEHNR and FQNEAQ (reference sequence). CDR3 size: 13 residues. V was pared by 2 bases and J by 2 bases, with 6 bases between. The CDR3 loop is CASSLRENYGYTF. Here the CDR3 DNA reads TGTGCCAGCAGCTTAAGAGAAAACTATGGCTACACCTTC.

The chain has TRBV7-2 and TRBJ1-5; D gene unclear. Germline V gene lookup returns CDR1 SGHTA and CDR2 FQGNSA. The ends were cut back, 7 bases at V and 5 bases at J, with 15 bases in the middle. The length of the CDR3 is 14 residues. CDR3 in DNA: TGTGCCAGCACCCTTCAGTCCGGGTATCAGCCCCAGCATTTT. This sequence encodes CASTLQSGYQPQHF.

Of note for this clone: Compared with germline, one end of the junction differs, possibly owing to a read error. The J gene is TRBJ2-2, the V gene TRBV7-7, with 12 bases aligning to TRBD2. In germline, CDR1 is SSHAT, CDR2 FNYEAQ (reference sequence). This CDR3 is built from 17 residues. CDR3 nucleotide sequence: TGTGCTAGCAGCTTGGAGACTAGCGGGAGTTTAGCCGGGGAGCTGTTTTTT. It specifies CASSLETSGSLAGELFF.

J is TRBJ2-1 and V is TRBV5-4; 7 bases agree with TRBD2. CDR3 length: 15 residues. Trimming cost V 0 bases and J 8 bases; bases outside gene matches: 8. The V gene's germline CDR1 is SGHNT and CDR2 YYREEE (reference sequence). This chain's CDR3 is CASSLEASGSDEQFF. The CDR3 coding sequence is TGTGCCAGCAGCTTGGAGGCTAGCGGCAGCGATGAGCAGTTCTTC.

V usage is TRBV7-2 and J usage is TRBJ2-1; D is perhaps TRBD2 (6 bases). The V and J ends lost 3 bases and 2 bases respectively, with 17 bases between them. The CDR3 sequence is 17 residues long. From germline, CDR1 is SGHTA and CDR2 FQGNSA. The CDR3 DNA sequence: TGTGCCAGCAGCTTCATGGCTAGCGCACAAACCTACAATGAGCAGTTCTTC. This translates into CASSFMASAQTYNEQFF.

The gene calls are TRBV23-1 and TRBJ2-3, with a weak D call TRBD1 (5 bases). TRBV23-1 is identified as an open reading frame with a role that is uncertain. The CDR3 is 14 amino acids. The ends were cut back, 4 bases at V and 1 base at J, with 9 bases in the middle. CDR3: CASSPQTGTDTQYF. The DNA for the CDR3 is TGCGCCAGCAGTCCACAGACAGGCACAGATACGCAGTATTTT.

The CDR3 is CASSLGGTSHTGELFF. In DNA form, the CDR3 reads TGTGCCAGCAGCTTAGGGGGGACTTCCCACACCGGGGAGCTGTTTTTT. V usage is TRBV7-2 and J usage is TRBJ2-2, with D perhaps matching TRBD2 (6 bases). This CDR3 has 16 residues. Trimming took off 1 base at V and 3 bases at J, with 12 bases between the two ends. The germline V gene encodes CDR1 SGHTA and CDR2 FQGNSA. Full variable domain (rest looked up from reference TRBV7-2 and TRBJ2-2): GAGVSQSPSNKVTEKGKDVELRCDPISGHTALYWYRQSLGQGLEFLIYFQGNSAPDKSGLPSDRFSAERTGGSVSTLTIQRTQQEDSAVYLCASSLGGTSHTGELFFGEGSRLTVL.

This clone has just one count. The chain employs TRBV19 and TRBJ2-2; 7 bases are a match to TRBD2. The V segment lost 8 bases and the J segment 9 bases; nucleotides outside the gene matches: 9. Germline CDR1 and CDR2: LNHDA and SQIVND (reference sequence). The CDR3 has 13 residues. The CDR3 here is CASCLSGTRELFF. In DNA, the CDR3 is TGTGCCAGTTGCTTGTCAGGGACTAGGGAGCTGTTTTTT.

The chain carries TRBV7-2 and TRBJ2-3; the D is unclear. CDR3 size: 13 residues. The V and J ends lost 2 bases and 3 bases respectively, with 6 bases between them. Germline CDR1 is SGHTA and CDR2 is FQGNSA. This chain's CDR3 is CASSLTQTDTQYF. The CDR3 DNA sequence: TGTGCCAGCAGCTTAACTCAGACAGATACGCAGTATTTT.

The genes are TRBV4-3 and TRBJ2-3; D gene ambiguous. The CDR3 is made up of 14 amino acids. Trimming took off 0 bases at V and 6 bases at J, with 10 bases between the two ends. CDR1 is LGHNA and CDR2 is YSLEER in the germline V gene. Here the CDR3 reads CASSQDHRSDTQYF. The CDR3 DNA reads TGCGCCAGCAGCCAAGACCACCGGTCCGATACGCAGTATTTT.

The chain employs TRBV30 and TRBJ1-2, with D possibly matching TRBD1 (6 bases). Trimming pared 4 bases from V and 6 bases from J, leaving 18 bases between. CDR1 is GTSNPN and CDR2 is SVGIG in the germline V gene (reference sequence). The CDR3 has 14 amino acids. The CDR3 coding sequence is TGTGCCTGGAAGCTTCTCCACAGGGAAGATGGCTACACCTTC. The encoded protein is CAWKLLHREDGYTF. Together with reference TRBV30 and TRBJ1-2, the CDR3 gives the full variable domain: SQTIHQWPATLVQPVGSPLSLECTVEGTSNPNLYWYRQAAGRGLQLLFYSVGIGQISSEVPQNLSASRPQDRQFILSSKKLLLSDSGFYLCAWKLLHREDGYTFGSGTRLTVV.

The gene calls are TRBV7-6 and TRBJ2-3; D call uncertain. The CDR3 contains 12 residues. Deletions cut 9 bases from V and 2 bases from J, with 9 bases between. Germline CDR1 is SGHVS and CDR2 is FNYEAQ. The CDR3 spells CASTSNTDTQYF. Here the CDR3 DNA reads TGTGCCAGTACCTCAAACACAGATACGCAGTATTTT.

CDR3 loop: CASSPGADREQFF. The CDR3 bases are TGTGCCAGCTCACCAGGCGCCGACAGGGAACAGTTCTTC. The J gene is TRBJ2-1, the V gene TRBV18; TRBD1 aligns across 7 bases. Germline lookup yields CDR1 KGHSH and CDR2 LQKENI. V gave up 2 bases and J gave up 13 bases; unmatched junction bases: 8. CDR3 length: 13 amino acids.

This sequence joins TRBV28 and TRBJ2-6; D remains unclear. The CDR3 is made up of 14 amino acids. From germline, CDR1 is MDHEN and CDR2 SYDVKM. V was cut by 5 bases and J by 4 bases, with 9 bases left in between. The CDR3 loop reads CASSPNLGANVLTF. CDR3 sequence (DNA): TGTGCCAGCAGTCCAAATTTAGGGGCCAACGTCCTGACTTTC.